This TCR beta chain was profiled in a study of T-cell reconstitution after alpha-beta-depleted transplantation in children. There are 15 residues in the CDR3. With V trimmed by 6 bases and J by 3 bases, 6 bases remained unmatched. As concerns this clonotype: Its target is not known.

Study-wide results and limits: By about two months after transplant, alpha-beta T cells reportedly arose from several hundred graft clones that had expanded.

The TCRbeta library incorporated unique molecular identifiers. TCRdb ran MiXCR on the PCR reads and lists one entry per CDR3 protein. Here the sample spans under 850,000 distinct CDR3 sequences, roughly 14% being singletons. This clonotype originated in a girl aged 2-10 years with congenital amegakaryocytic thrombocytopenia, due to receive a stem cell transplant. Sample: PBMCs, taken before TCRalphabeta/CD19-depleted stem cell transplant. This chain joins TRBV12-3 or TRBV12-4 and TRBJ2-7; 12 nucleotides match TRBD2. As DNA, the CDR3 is TGTGCCAGCAGGCTTAGACTAGCGGGAGTCTACGAGCAGTACTTC. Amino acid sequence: CASRLRLAGVYEQYF.